This record looks at one T cell receptor beta chain sequence and its context. The source of the sample is a study of blood T cell repertoires in COVID-19. Looking at the study overall: The cDNA or gDNA used as material had been derived from T cells, B-cell-depleted T cells, or PBMCs.

CDR1 is MNHEY, CDR2 SVGAGI, per germline. This CDR3 is 15 amino acids long. V lost 6 bases to trimming and J lost 4 bases; unmatched junction nucleotides: 5. Per the original methods: By means of reference gene primer amplification, nucleated cell counts were estimated. Using immunoSEQ multiplex PCR, the repertoire was profiled, and TCRdb retains in-frame clones only, with some absent. Clonal size and the V and J genes are those of that table, whereas D and trimming came from the DNA. The sample has 65,000 to 90,000 clones, 86% seen once; the top ten hold approximately 8.1%. The sequence came from a man in his fifties with active COVID-19. The chain uses TRBV6-5 and TRBJ2-5; TRBD2 aligns across 13 bases. Sequencing was carried out using peripheral blood. In DNA, the CDR3 is TGTGCCAGCAGGGCTCGACTAGCGGGAGGAGAGACCCAGTACTTC. Amino acid sequence: CASRARLAGGETQYF.